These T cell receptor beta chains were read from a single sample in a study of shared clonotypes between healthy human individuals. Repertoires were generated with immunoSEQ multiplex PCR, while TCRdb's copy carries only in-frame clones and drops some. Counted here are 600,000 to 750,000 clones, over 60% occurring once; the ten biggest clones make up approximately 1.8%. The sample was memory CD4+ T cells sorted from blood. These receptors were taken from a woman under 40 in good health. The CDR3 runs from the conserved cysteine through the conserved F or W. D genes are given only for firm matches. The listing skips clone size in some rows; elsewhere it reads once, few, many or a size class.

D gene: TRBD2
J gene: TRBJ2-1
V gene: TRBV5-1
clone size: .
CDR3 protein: CASSLRSSGALGDEQFF
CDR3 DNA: TGCGCCAGCAGCTTGAGGTCTAGCGGGGCCTTAGGGGATGAGCAGTTCTTC

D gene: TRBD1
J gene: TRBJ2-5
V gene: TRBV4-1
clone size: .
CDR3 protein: CASSQKGQARETQYF
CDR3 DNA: TGCGCCAGCAGCCAGAAAGGACAGGCCCGTGAGACCCAGTACTTC

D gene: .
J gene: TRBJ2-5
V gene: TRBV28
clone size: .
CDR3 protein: CASRAGGVETQYF
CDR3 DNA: TGTGCCAGCAGGGCCGGAGGGGTCGAGACCCAGTACTTC

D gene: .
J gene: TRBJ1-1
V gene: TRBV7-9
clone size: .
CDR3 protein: CASSLTMNTEAFF
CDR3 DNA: TGTGCCAGCAGCCTGACCATGAACACTGAAGCTTTCTTT

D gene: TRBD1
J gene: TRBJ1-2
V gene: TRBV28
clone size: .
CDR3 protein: CASTPTGPDYGYTF
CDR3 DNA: TGTGCCAGCACCCCGACAGGGCCTGACTATGGCTACACCTTC

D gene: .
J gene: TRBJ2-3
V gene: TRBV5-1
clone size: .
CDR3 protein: CASSLRLGTDTQYF
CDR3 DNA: TGCGCCAGCAGCTTAAGGCTAGGCACAGATACGCAGTATTTT

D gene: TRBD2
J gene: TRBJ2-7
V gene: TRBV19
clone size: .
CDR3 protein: CASSIGLAGVESYEQYF
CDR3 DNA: TGTGCCAGTAGTATTGGCCTAGCGGGAGTAGAATCCTACGAGCAGTACTTC

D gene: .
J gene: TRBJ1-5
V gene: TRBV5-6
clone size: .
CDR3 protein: CASSRQRSNQPQHF
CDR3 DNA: TGTGCCAGCAGCAGACAGCGAAGCAATCAGCCCCAGCATTTT

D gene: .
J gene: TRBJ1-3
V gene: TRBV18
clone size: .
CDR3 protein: CASSPPGAGNTIYF
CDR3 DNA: TGTGCCAGCTCACCGCCGGGGGCGGGAAACACCATATATTTT

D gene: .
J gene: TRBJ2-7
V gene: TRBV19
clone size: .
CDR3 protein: CASSMGRQPEQYF
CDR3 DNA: TGTGCCAGTAGTATGGGGCGGCAGCCCGAGCAGTACTTC

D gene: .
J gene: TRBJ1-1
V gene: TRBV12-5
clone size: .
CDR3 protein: CASGLAARGAFF
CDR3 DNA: TGTGCTAGTGGTTTGGCCGCAAGGGGAGCTTTCTTT

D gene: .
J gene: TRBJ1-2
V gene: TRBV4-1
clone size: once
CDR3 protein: CASSQVPTDYGYTF
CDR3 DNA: TGCGCCAGCAGCCAAGTTCCGACCGATTATGGCTACACCTTC

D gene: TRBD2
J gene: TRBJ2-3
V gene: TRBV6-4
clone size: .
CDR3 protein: CASSDSTSGYTDTQYF
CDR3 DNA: TGTGCCAGCAGTGACTCCACTAGCGGGTACACAGATACGCAGTATTTT

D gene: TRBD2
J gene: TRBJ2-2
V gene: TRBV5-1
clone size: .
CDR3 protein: CASSGGRPNTGELFF
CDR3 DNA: TGCGCCAGCAGCGGCGGGAGACCCAACACCGGGGAGCTGTTTTTT

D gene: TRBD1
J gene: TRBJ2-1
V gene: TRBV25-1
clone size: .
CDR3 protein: CATWTGAMKNEQFF
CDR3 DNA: TGTGCCACCTGGACAGGGGCTATGAAGAATGAGCAGTTCTTC

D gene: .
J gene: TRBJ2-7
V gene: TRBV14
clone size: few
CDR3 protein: CASSQDASSYEQYF
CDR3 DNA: TGTGCCAGCAGCCAAGACGCGAGCTCCTACGAGCAGTACTTC

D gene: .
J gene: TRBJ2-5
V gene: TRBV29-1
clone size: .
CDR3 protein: CSVAPGGGETQYF
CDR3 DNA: TGCAGCGTTGCTCCGGGGGGCGGGGAGACCCAGTACTTC